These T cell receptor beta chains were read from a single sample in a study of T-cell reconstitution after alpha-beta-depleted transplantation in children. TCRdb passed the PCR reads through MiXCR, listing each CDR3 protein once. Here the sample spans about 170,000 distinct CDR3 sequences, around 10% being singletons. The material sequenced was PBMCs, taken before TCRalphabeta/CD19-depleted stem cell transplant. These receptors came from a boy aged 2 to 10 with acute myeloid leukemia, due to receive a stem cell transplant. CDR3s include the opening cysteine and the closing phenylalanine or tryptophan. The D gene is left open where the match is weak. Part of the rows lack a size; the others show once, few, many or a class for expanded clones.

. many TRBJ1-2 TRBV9 TGTGCCAGCAGCGGGGACTATGGCTACACCTTC CASSGDYGYTF
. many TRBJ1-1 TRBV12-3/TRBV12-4 TGTGCCAGCAGTCCCACCGGGGGGGGGCCTGAAGCTTTCTTT CASSPTGGGPEAFF
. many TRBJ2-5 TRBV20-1 TGCAGTGCCAGCGGATACAGGGAGACCCAGTACTTC CSASGYRETQYF
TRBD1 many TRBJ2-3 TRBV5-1 TGCGCCAGCAGCTCTTGGACAGGGGACACAGATACGCAGTATTTT CASSSWTGDTDTQYF
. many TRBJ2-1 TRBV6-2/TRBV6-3 TGTGCCAGCAGTTACCCGTCTACCTACAATGAGCAGTTCTTC CASSYPSTYNEQFF
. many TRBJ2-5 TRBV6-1 TGTGCCAGCTCCGAGTTGGGGTTACGGGTGGGAGAGACCCAGTACTTC CASSELGLRVGETQYF
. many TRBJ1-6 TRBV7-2 TGTGCCAGCAATACCCAACAGGGACGGACCTATAATTCACCCCTCCACTTT CASNTQQGRTYNSPLHF
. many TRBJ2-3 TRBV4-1 TGCGCCAGCAGCCAGGGGAGCACAGATACGCAGTATTTT CASSQGSTDTQYF
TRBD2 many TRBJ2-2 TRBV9 TGTGCCAGCAGCGTACTAGCGGGGAACACCGGGGAGCTGTTTTTT CASSVLAGNTGELFF
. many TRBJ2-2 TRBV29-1 TGCAGCGTTGAGTGGTTAGGGCTGACCGGGGAGCTGTTTTTT CSVEWLGLTGELFF
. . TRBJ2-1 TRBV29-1 TGCAGCGTTGATTTACGGGGGACATACAATGAGCAGTTCTTC CSVDLRGTYNEQFF
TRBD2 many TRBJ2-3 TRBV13 TGTGCCAGCAGCTTAGTGGCGGGAGGAGCCGCAGATACGCAGTATTTT CASSLVAGGAADTQYF
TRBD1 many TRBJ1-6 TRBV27 TGTGCCACCCGACAGGGCGGTTCACCCCTCCACTTT CATRQGGSPLHF
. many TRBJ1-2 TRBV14 TGTGCCAGCAGCCAAGGGTATACGGGCTACACCTTC CASSQGYTGYTF
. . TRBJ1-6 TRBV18 TGTGCCAGCTCACCGGAGCTGTACTCACCCCTCCACTTT CASSPELYSPLHF
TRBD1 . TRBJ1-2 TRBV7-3 TGTGCCAGCAGCTCAGGGGGCGCCGGTAACTATGGCTACACCTTC CASSSGGAGNYGYTF
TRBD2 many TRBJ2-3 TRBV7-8 TGTGCCAGCAGCTTGAGGAGCGGGGGGACAGATACGCAGTATTTT CASSLRSGGTDTQYF
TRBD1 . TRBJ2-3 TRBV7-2 TGTGCCAGCAGCACCCGCCGGGACAGGGGTTCAGATACGCAGTATTTT CASSTRRDRGSDTQYF
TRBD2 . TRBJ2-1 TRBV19 TGTGCCAGTAGTGGGCCTAGCGGACTCTCCTACAATGAGCAGTTCTTC CASSGPSGLSYNEQFF
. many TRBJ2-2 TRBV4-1 TGCGCCAGCAGCCTCATACAGAGCACCGGGGAGCTGTTTTTT CASSLIQSTGELFF
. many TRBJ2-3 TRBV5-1 TGCGCCAGCAGCTTGCGAGGGGGGGGGCAAGATACGCAGTATTTT CASSLRGGGQDTQYF
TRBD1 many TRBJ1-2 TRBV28 TGTGCCAGCAGTCCGACAGGGCGGGGCTACACCTTC CASSPTGRGYTF
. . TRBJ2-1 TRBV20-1 TGCTGTGCTCCGATTAAGCTGGCTAGCACAGCCTACAATGAGCAGTTCTTC CCAPIKLASTAYNEQFF
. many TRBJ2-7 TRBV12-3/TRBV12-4 TGTGCCAGCAGTTCCCTGGGACGTGAGCAGTACTTC CASSSLGREQYF
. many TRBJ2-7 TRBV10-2 TGCGCCAGCAGGGGGGCTAGCGGAACCTACGAGCAGTACTTC CASRGASGTYEQYF
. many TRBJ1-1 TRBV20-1 TGCAATTTAAGCGCGGGTGCTGAAGCTTTCTTT CNLSAGAEAFF
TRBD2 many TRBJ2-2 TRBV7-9 TGTGCCAGCAGCTCTCGACTAGCGGGGGGTACCGGGGAGCTGTTTTTT CASSSRLAGGTGELFF
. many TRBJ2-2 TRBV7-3 TGTGCCAGCAGCTTTTTACGAGGAGGGGCGAACACCGGGGAGCTGTTTTTT CASSFLRGGANTGELFF
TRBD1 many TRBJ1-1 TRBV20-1 TGCAGTGCTAGGCCGACAGGGGGTTACACTGAAGCTTTCTTT CSARPTGGYTEAFF
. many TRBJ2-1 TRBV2 TGTGCCAGCAGTGAATCCCCGATATCAGTATCCTACAATGAGCAGTTCTTC CASSESPISVSYNEQFF
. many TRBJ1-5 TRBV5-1 TGCGCCAGCAGCCCGAGGGGTCATCAGCCCCAGCATTTT CASSPRGHQPQHF
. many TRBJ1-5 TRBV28 TGTGCCAGCAGCAAAGACAGGACGGGCAATCAGCCCCAGCATTTT CASSKDRTGNQPQHF
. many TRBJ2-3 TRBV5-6 TGTGCCAGCAGCTTGTTCCACAGGTCCACAGATACGCAGTATTTT CASSLFHRSTDTQYF
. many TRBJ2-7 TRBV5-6 TGTGCCAGCAGCTACCTAAACTACGAGCAGTACTTC CASSYLNYEQYF
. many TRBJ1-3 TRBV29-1 TGCAGCGCGGGAGTAGGGATCTCTGGAAACACCATATATTTT CSAGVGISGNTIYF
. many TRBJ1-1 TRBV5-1 TGCGCCAGCAGCTTAAACATGAACACTGAATCTTTCTTT CASSLNMNTESFF
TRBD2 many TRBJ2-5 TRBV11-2 TGTGCCAGCAGCTTACGGGGGGGGAGGGAGACCCATTACTTC CASSLRGGRETHYF